This T cell receptor beta chain was sequenced in a study of cytomegalovirus exposure and HLA in healthy donors. Using immunoSEQ multiplex PCR, the repertoire was profiled, and TCRdb retains in-frame clones only, with some absent. The sample records about 160,000 clones, roughly 84% being singletons. V was clipped by 4 bases and J by 2 bases, with 13 bases between them. The CDR3 runs to 14 residues. Looked up from germline, CDR1 is SGHNT and CDR2 is YYREEE (reference sequence). This clonotype was sampled from a man aged 25-45 years in good health and CMV-seropositive. Material for sequencing was PBMCs. The V gene is TRBV5-4, the J gene TRBJ2-7; D is unresolved. CDR3 nucleotides: TGTGCCAGCAGCCCGAACCGACTTGCCTACGAGCAGTACTTC. This translates into CASSPNRLAYEQYF.